Below are 27 T cell receptor beta chains sequenced from a single sample in a study of blood T cell repertoires in COVID-19. Profiled with immunoSEQ multiplex PCR; TCRdb holds only in-frame clones, not every one. Of about 150,000 clones in the sample, 70% to 90% are singletons; the top ten hold 0.95% to 1.5%. Sequencing used PBMCs or T cells enriched from blood (not recorded which). The receptors shown here come from a woman in her thirties with acute COVID-19.

The J gene is TRBJ2-7, the V gene TRBV11-2; D uncertain. The CDR3 is made up of 11 amino acids. Trimming cost V 5 bases and J 6 bases, with 8 bases left between them. Per germline, CDR1 SGHAT and CDR2 FQNNGV. CDR3 nucleotide sequence: TGTGCCAGCAGCCGCGAATTCGAGCAGTACTTC. It specifies CASSREFEQYF.

The chain employs TRBV6-5 and TRBJ2-1, with D possibly being TRBD2 (5 bases). The length of the CDR3 is 12 residues. V lost 2 bases and J lost 7, with 6 bases in between. Germline V gene sequence: CDR1 MNHEY, CDR2 SVGAGI. The CDR3 loop reads CASSYGGNEQFF. CDR3 coding DNA: TGTGCCAGCAGTTACGGAGGAAATGAGCAGTTCTTC.

This sequence joins TRBV2 and TRBJ1-5, with TRBD1 identical over 11 bases. Trimming cost V 4 bases and J 6 bases; bases outside gene matches: 2. The germline gives CDR1 SNHLY, CDR2 FYNNEI. This CDR3 has 14 amino acids. For the CDR3, the DNA is TGTGCCAGCAGTGGGACAGGGGGCGGTCAGCCCCAGCATTTT. Its translation is CASSGTGGGQPQHF.

This chain connects TRBV6-2 or TRBV6-3 to TRBJ2-2, with 14 nucleotides matching TRBD2. The V and J ends lost 2 bases and 7 bases, in that order; junction bases with no gene match: 12. CDR1 is MNHEY and CDR2 is SVGEGT in the germline V gene. The CDR3 has 19 amino acids. This CDR3 reads CASSYPSPGLAGAGGELFF. CDR3 sequence (DNA): TGTGCCAGCAGTTACCCGAGCCCGGGACTAGCGGGAGCGGGCGGGGAGCTGTTTTTT.

The chain recombines TRBV12-3 or TRBV12-4 with TRBJ1-5, with D unresolved. CDR3 length equals 13 residues. V lost 4 bases and J lost 2, with 6 bases in between. The CDR3 DNA is TGTGCCAGCAGTTCCGGTGGCAATCAGCCCCAGCATTTT. Amino acids: CASSSGGNQPQHF.

This chain links TRBV28 with TRBJ1-2, with 12 bases fitting TRBD1. J was trimmed by 3 bases and V by 4 bases; bases with no gene match: 6. Germline values: CDR1 MDHEN, CDR2 SYDVKM. The CDR3 is 16 residues long. The CDR3 DNA sequence: TGTGCCAGCAGTTCGGGACAGGGGGCATGGGACTATGGCTACACCTTC. Its protein product is CASSSGQGAWDYGYTF.

The sample holds one count of this clone. This chain uses TRBV12-3 or TRBV12-4 with TRBJ2-7; perhaps TRBD1 as D (5 bases). The CDR3 contains 13 residues. V was shortened by 4 bases and J by 6 bases, with 13 bases between the two germline ends. The CDR3 DNA reads as TGTGCCAGCAGTTACCCAGGGTACGGCGAGCAGTACTTC. This codes for CASSYPGYGEQYF.

This chain links TRBV11-2 with TRBJ2-2, with D possibly matching TRBD1 (5 bases). V was shortened by 5 bases and J by 6 bases, with 10 bases between the two germline ends. Germline V gene data show CDR1 as SGHAT and CDR2 as FQNNGV. This CDR3 spans 13 amino acids. The CDR3 nucleotides are TGTGCCAGCAGCGGATCAGGGCCCGGGGAGCTGTTTTTT. Translated: CASSGSGPGELFF. Together with reference TRBV11-2 and TRBJ2-2, the CDR3 gives the full variable domain: EAGVAQSPRYKIIEKRQSVAFWCNPISGHATLYWYQQILGQGPKLLIQFQNNGVVDDSQLPKDRFSAERLKGVDSTLKIQPAKLEDSAVYLCASSGSGPGELFFGEGSRLTVL.

V is TRBV7-8 and J is TRBJ2-7; the match to TRBD2 covers 10 bases. CDR3 size: 15 residues. The trim removed 3 bases at V and 2 bases at J, leaving 4 bases unmatched. CDR1 and CDR2 (germline): SGHVS, FQNEAQ. This CDR3 is CASSFSGRGAYEQYF. CDR3 coding DNA: TGTGCCAGCAGCTTCAGCGGGAGGGGCGCCTACGAGCAGTACTTC.

CDR3: CAWSKNRGFREKLFF. The CDR3 nucleotides are TGTGCCTGGAGTAAGAATCGGGGGTTTCGGGAAAAACTGTTTTTT. The chain carries TRBV30 and TRBJ1-4, with D possibly TRBD1 on 5 matching bases. The length of the CDR3 is 15 residues. Germline loops: CDR1 GTSNPN, CDR2 SVGIG (reference sequence). Trimming removed 2 bases at V and 8 bases at J, with 18 bases between.

In DNA form, the CDR3 reads TGTGCCAGCAGTGGGACAGTCTCTGGAAACACCATATATTTT. The encoded protein is CASSGTVSGNTIYF. The chain has TRBV2 and TRBJ1-3; D is possibly TRBD1 (6 bases). The CDR3 loop spans 14 amino acids. Looked up from germline, CDR1 is SNHLY and CDR2 is FYNNEI. Between the trimmed V and J ends, which lost 4 bases and 0 bases, there was a span of 7 bases.

V is TRBV28 and J is TRBJ2-7; D unclear. From germline, CDR1 is MDHEN and CDR2 SYDVKM. The CDR3 consists of 12 residues. V lost 7 bases to trimming and J lost 3 bases, with 10 bases between them. The CDR3 sequence: CASTTSVYEQYF. The CDR3 DNA reads TGTGCCAGCACGACCAGCGTCTACGAGCAGTACTTC. Combining the CDR3 with reference TRBV28 and TRBJ2-7 gives the whole variable domain DVKVTQSSRYLVKRTGEKVFLECVQDMDHENMFWYRQDPGLGLRLIYFSYDVKMKEKGDIPEGYSVSREKKERFSLILESASTNQTSMYLCASTTSVYEQYFGPGTRLTVT.

The chain joins TRBV5-8 to TRBJ2-5; 12 bases fit TRBD1. The CDR3 loop spans 15 amino acids. Germline V gene data show CDR1 as SGHTS and CDR2 as YDEGEE. V lost 0 bases and J lost 5; bases outside the gene matches: 2. This CDR3 reads CASSLAGQGAETQYF. The CDR3 DNA reads TGTGCCAGCAGCTTGGCGGGACAGGGGGCGGAGACCCAGTACTTC. Looking up the rest from reference TRBV5-8 and TRBJ2-5 gives the full variable domain: EAGVTQSPTHLIKTRGQQATLRCSPISGHTSVYWYQQALGLGLQFLLWYDEGEERNRGNFPPRFSGRQFPNYSSELNVNALELEDSALYLCASSLAGQGAETQYFGPGTRLLVL.

V usage is TRBV7-2 and J usage is TRBJ1-3, with 7 positions matching TRBD1. In germline, CDR1 is SGHTA, CDR2 FQGNSA. J was trimmed by 2 bases and V by 5 bases; bases with no gene match: 9. The CDR3 totals 16 residues. CDR3 loop: CASSQRRGRPGNTIYF. CDR3 nucleotides: TGTGCCAGCAGCCAAAGGAGGGGGCGTCCTGGAAACACCATATATTTT.

The V gene is TRBV10-3, the J gene TRBJ1-1; a possible D gene is TRBD1 (6 bases). This CDR3 comprises 15 residues. The V gene's germline CDR1 is ENHRY and CDR2 SYGVKD. The V end was cut by 3 bases, the J end by 1 base, with 12 bases between. CDR3 sequence (DNA): TGTGCCATCAGTGACCTAGGACAGAGGAACACTGAAGCTTTCTTT. Its protein product is CAISDLGQRNTEAFF.

The rearrangement uses TRBV25-1 and TRBJ1-5; D gene uncertain. Germline V gives CDR1 MGHDK, CDR2 SYGVNS. This CDR3 spans 13 amino acids. V lost 8 bases and J lost 2, with 10 bases in between. CDR3 sequence (DNA): TGTGCCAGCCAAGCTCAGGGCAATCAGCCCCAGCATTTT. Amino acids: CASQAQGNQPQHF.

This sequence joins TRBV18 and TRBJ2-3, with 7 bases lining up with TRBD1. V was pared by 4 bases and J by 5 bases, with 12 bases of the junction left unmatched. Germline V gives CDR1 KGHSH, CDR2 LQKENI. The CDR3 has 16 amino acids. The CDR3 region is CASSRRDSPAGDTQYF. In nucleotides, the CDR3 is TGTGCCAGCTCACGTAGGGACAGCCCTGCGGGAGATACGCAGTATTTT.

This sequence joins TRBV19 and TRBJ2-2; 11 positions agree with TRBD1. Per germline, CDR1 LNHDA and CDR2 SQIVND (reference sequence). CDR3 length: 18 amino acids. The ends lost 3 bases at V and 4 bases at J; junction bases unmatched: 10. The DNA for the CDR3 is TGTGCCAGTAGTATCCACAGGACGGGACAGGGGGGCACCGGGGAGCTGTTTTTT. Translation: CASSIHRTGQGGTGELFF. The entire variable domain, with the rest obtained from reference TRBV19 and TRBJ2-2, is as follows: DGGITQSPKYLFRKEGQNVTLSCEQNLNHDAMYWYRQDPGQGLRLIYYSQIVNDFQKGDIAEGYSVSREKKESFPLTVTSAQKNPTAFYLCASSIHRTGQGGTGELFFGEGSRLTVL.

This clone appeared a single time. The chain links TRBV19 to TRBJ1-4; weak D call: TRBD1 (6 bases). Trimming cost V 4 bases and J 10 bases, with 13 bases left between them. Germline CDR1 LNHDA, CDR2 SQIVND (reference sequence). CDR3 length: 13 amino acids. The CDR3 nucleotides read TGTGCCAGTAGTACGACGACAGGTGGAAAACTGTTTTTT. Protein sequence: CASSTTTGGKLFF. Looking up the rest from reference TRBV19 and TRBJ1-4 gives the full variable domain: DGGITQSPKYLFRKEGQNVTLSCEQNLNHDAMYWYRQDPGQGLRLIYYSQIVNDFQKGDIAEGYSVSREKKESFPLTVTSAQKNPTAFYLCASSTTTGGKLFFGSGTQLSVL.

V is TRBV6-5 and J is TRBJ1-2, with a tentative D call TRBD1 (5 bases). Trimming left V 6 bases short and J 1 base short, with 12 bases between. The CDR3 consists of 14 residues. Germline V gives CDR1 MNHEY, CDR2 SVGAGI. The DNA for the CDR3 is TGTGCCAGCAGCCACCTAGACAGTAACTATGGCTACACCTTC. It yields the protein CASSHLDSNYGYTF.

The sample holds one count of this clone. The V call is TRBV7-2, the J call TRBJ2-1; TRBD2 agrees at 11 bases. CDR1 is SGHTA and CDR2 is FQGNSA in the germline V gene. This CDR3 spans 15 amino acids. V gave up 4 bases and J gave up 9 bases; unmatched junction bases: 8. The CDR3 loop is CASSSTSGGAGEQFF. In DNA form, the CDR3 reads TGTGCCAGCAGCTCTACTAGCGGGGGAGCCGGTGAGCAGTTCTTC.

The rearrangement uses TRBV28 and TRBJ1-5; D remains unclear. The CDR3 runs to 12 residues. Per the germline V gene, CDR1 is MDHEN and CDR2 is SYDVKM. V was clipped by 5 bases and J by 3 bases, with 5 bases between them. DNA of the CDR3: TGTGCCAGCAGTCCCAACAATCAGCCCCAGCATTTT. Translating it yields CASSPNNQPQHF.

The J gene is TRBJ1-2, the V gene TRBV7-8; weak D call: TRBD1 (6 bases). CDR1 SGHVS and CDR2 FQNEAQ come from the germline V gene. The CDR3 extends over 13 amino acids. Trimming stripped 6 bases from V and 6 bases from J, with 14 bases between. The CDR3 spells CASRTTGHNGYTF. CDR3 bases: TGTGCCAGCAGGACAACAGGGCATAATGGCTACACCTTC.

The chain employs TRBV7-2 and TRBJ2-7; no clear D. The V gene lost 5 bases and the J gene lost 2 bases, with 7 bases spanning the gap. Germline assignment: CDR1 SGHTA and CDR2 FQGNSA. The CDR3 is made up of 12 amino acids. As DNA, the CDR3 is TGTGCCAGCAGCCAGCAGGCCTACGAGCAGTACTTC. Protein sequence: CASSQQAYEQYF.

The V and J genes are TRBV28 and TRBJ2-7; no clear D gene. Germline V gene data show CDR1 as MDHEN and CDR2 as SYDVKM. The CDR3 length is 12 residues. The germline V and J ends were trimmed by 4 bases and 3 bases, with 7 bases remaining between them. CDR3 sequence: CASSWSDYEQYF. DNA for the CDR3: TGTGCCAGCAGTTGGTCAGACTACGAGCAGTACTTC.

The chain carries TRBV10-3 and TRBJ1-2; 10 bases align to TRBD1. J gave up 2 bases and V 2 bases, and 5 bases lay outside the gene matches. Germline CDR1 is ENHRY and CDR2 is SYGVKD. This CDR3 comprises 16 residues. CDR3 protein: CAISEGTGATNYGYTF. DNA for the CDR3: TGTGCCATCAGTGAGGGGACAGGGGCCACCAACTATGGCTACACCTTC.

V is TRBV5-6 and J is TRBJ2-7, with 13 bases matching TRBD2. V shed 0 bases and J 2 bases; nucleotides not matched to a gene: 5. CDR1 and CDR2 from the germline V gene are SGHDT and YYEEEE. The CDR3 runs 17 residues. In nucleotides, the CDR3 is TGTGCCAGCAGCTTGGCTCCAGGGACTAGCGGGGCCTACGAGCAGTACTTC. It translates to CASSLAPGTSGAYEQYF.